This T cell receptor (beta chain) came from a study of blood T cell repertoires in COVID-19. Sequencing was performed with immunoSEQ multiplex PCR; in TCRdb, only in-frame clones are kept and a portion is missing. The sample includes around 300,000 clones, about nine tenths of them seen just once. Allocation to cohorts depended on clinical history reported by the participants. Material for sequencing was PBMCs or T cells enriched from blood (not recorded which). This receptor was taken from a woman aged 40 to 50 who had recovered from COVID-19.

CDR3 sequence (DNA): TGTGCCTGGACAGCAACTAATGAAAAACTGTTTTTT. This encodes CAWTATNEKLFF. The chain recombines TRBV30 with TRBJ1-4; no clear D gene. The CDR3 covers 12 residues. The germline CDR1 and CDR2 sequences are GTSNPN and SVGIG (reference sequence). V was cut by 4 bases and J by 0 bases, with 3 bases left in between.